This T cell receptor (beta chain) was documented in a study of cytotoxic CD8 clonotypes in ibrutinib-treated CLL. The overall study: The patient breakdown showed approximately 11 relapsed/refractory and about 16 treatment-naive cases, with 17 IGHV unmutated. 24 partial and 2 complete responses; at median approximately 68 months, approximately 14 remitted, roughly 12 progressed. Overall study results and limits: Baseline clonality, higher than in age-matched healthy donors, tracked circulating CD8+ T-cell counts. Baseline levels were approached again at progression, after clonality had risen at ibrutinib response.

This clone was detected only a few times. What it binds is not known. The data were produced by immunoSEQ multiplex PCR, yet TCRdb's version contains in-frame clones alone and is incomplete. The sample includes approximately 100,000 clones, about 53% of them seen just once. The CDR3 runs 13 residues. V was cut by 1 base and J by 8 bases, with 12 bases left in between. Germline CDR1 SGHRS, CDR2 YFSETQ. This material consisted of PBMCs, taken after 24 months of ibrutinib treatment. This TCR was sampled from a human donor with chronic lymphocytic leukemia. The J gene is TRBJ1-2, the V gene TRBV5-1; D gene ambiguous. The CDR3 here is CASSLSPNEGYTF. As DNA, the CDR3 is TGCGCCAGCAGCTTGTCACCTAATGAGGGCTACACCTTC.